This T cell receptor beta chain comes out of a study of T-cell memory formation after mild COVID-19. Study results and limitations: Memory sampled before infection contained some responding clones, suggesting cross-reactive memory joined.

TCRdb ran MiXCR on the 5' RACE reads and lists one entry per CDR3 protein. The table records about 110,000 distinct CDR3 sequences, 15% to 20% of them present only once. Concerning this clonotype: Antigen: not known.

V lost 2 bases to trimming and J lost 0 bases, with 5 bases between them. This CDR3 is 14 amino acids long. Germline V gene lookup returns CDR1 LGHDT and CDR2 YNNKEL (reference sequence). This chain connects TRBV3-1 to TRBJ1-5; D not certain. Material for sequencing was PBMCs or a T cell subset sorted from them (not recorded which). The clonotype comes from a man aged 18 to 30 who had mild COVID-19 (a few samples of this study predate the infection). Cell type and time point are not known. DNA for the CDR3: TGTGCCAGCAGCCAAACTAATAGCAATCAGCCCCAGCATTTT. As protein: CASSQTNSNQPQHF.